The 11 T cell receptor beta chains given below trace back to one sample, sequenced in a study of blood T cells in healthy people across ages. A second PCR, run for roughly 6 to 11 cycles, used a sample-barcoded 5' primer plus a J-beta primer mix. TCRdb re-analysed the 5' RACE reads in MiXCR, keeping a single row per CDR3 protein. The sample yields just over 1 million distinct CDR3 sequences, 45% seen once. The sample taken for sequencing was blood. These receptors were collected from an older woman in good health.

The chain combines TRBV7-8 with TRBJ2-4; 11 nucleotides match TRBD2. The better agreement between TRBJ2-7 and the DNA end casts doubt on the J call. The CDR3 is 16 residues long. Germline V gives CDR1 SGHVS, CDR2 FQNEAQ. This CDR3 reads CASSPTTGTSGYEQYF. The DNA for the CDR3 is TGTGCCAGCAGCCCCACGACCGGGACTAGCGGTTACGAGCAGTACTTC.

This rearrangement joins TRBV7-9 to TRBJ2-7; a possible D gene is TRBD2 (6 bases). Gene TRBJ2-5 matches the end of the DNA better, so the J call may be wrong. CDR1 and CDR2 from the germline V gene are SEHNR and FQNEAQ (reference sequence). This CDR3 spans 15 amino acids. CDR3 region: CASSNRDSRPGTQYF. The DNA of the CDR3 is TGTGCCAGCAGCAACCGGGACTCCAGGCCAGGGACCCAGTACTTC.

The rearrangement uses TRBV2 and TRBJ2-1, with D perhaps matching TRBD2 (7 bases). Per the germline V gene, CDR1 is SNHLY and CDR2 is FYNNEI. There are 14 residues in the CDR3. With 9 bases removed from V and 6 bases from J, the gap between germline ends came to 18 bases. Here the CDR3 DNA reads TGTGCCAGGGGGGGGGCCGGGAGTATCAATGAGCAGTTCTTC. Translated: CARGGAGSINEQFF.

The V call is TRBV20-1, the J call TRBJ2-7; 8 positions match TRBD1. The CDR3 runs 15 residues. The trim removed 3 bases at V and 1 base at J, leaving 8 bases unmatched. Germline V lookup: CDR1 DFQATT, CDR2 SNEGSKA (reference sequence). The CDR3 loop is CSAREQGEFSYEQYF. For the CDR3, the DNA is TGCAGTGCTAGGGAACAGGGGGAATTTTCCTACGAGCAGTACTTC.

This clonotype was seen a handful of times. The V gene is TRBV24-1, the J gene TRBJ2-7, with D hard to call. The CDR3 is made up of 15 amino acids. Trimming cost V 3 bases and J 0 bases, with 11 bases left between them. From germline, CDR1 is KGHDR and CDR2 SFDVKD. In DNA form, the CDR3 reads TGTGCCACCAGTGATGGATTTGCGAACTCCTACGAGCAGTACTTC. The encoded protein is CATSDGFANSYEQYF.

This chain uses TRBV20-1 with TRBJ2-7; perhaps TRBD2 as D (7 bases). The ends were cut back, 3 bases at V and 1 base at J, with 19 bases in the middle. Germline values: CDR1 DFQATT, CDR2 SNEGSKA (reference sequence). CDR3 length: 16 amino acids. In DNA form, the CDR3 reads TGCAGTGCTAGGTCTCCGGGGGGCAGAAAATCCTACGAGCAGTACTTC. Encoded protein: CSARSPGGRKSYEQYF.

The chain combines TRBV10-1 with TRBJ2-3; D perhaps matches TRBD2 (5 bases). Germline lookup yields CDR1 WNHNN and CDR2 SYGVQD (reference sequence). The CDR3 length is 16 residues. The V gene lost 4 bases and the J gene lost 5 bases, with 19 bases spanning the gap. The CDR3 sequence is CASSGKAEEIGDTQYF. Here the CDR3 DNA reads TGCGCCAGCAGTGGTAAAGCGGAAGAAATTGGAGATACGCAGTATTTT.

The chain is built from TRBV13 and TRBJ1-1; D uncertain. Germline loops: CDR1 PRHDT, CDR2 FYEKMQ (reference sequence). V was clipped by 5 bases and J by 3 bases, with 10 bases between them. This CDR3 is built from 13 residues. CDR3 in amino acids: CASSPAPDTEAFF. As DNA, the CDR3 is TGTGCCAGCAGCCCAGCTCCGGACACTGAAGCTTTCTTT.

In this sample, this clonotype turned up a few times. CDR3 loop: CASIPGLRNTEAFF. The CDR3 DNA reads TGTGCCAGCATCCCGGGACTGAGGAACACTGAAGCTTTCTTT. This chain connects TRBV6-6 to TRBJ1-1; tentatively, D is TRBD1 (5 bases). V was pared by 7 bases and J by 1 base, with 13 bases between. The CDR3 sequence is 14 residues long. CDR1 MNHNY and CDR2 SVGAGI come from the germline V gene (reference sequence).

CDR3 in amino acids: CASSRGGHENQPQHF. DNA for the CDR3: TGCGCCAGCAGCCGAGGGGGACACGAAAATCAGCCCCAGCATTTT. V and J are TRBV4-1 and TRBJ1-5, with TRBD1 as a possible D gene (6 bases). Trimming took 4 bases from V and 4 from J, leaving 14 bases between them. The CDR3 has 15 residues. Germline CDR1 is MGHRA and CDR2 is YSYEKL.

The chain combines TRBV9 with TRBJ1-1; the match to TRBD1 covers 8 bases. Germline CDR1 and CDR2: SGDLS and YYNGEE. The CDR3 contains 19 residues. After removal of 0 bases from V and 0 bases from J, the junction contained 13 bases not matched to a gene. CDR3 region: CASSVVPGGGSAVNTEAFF. CDR3 bases: TGTGCCAGCAGCGTAGTGCCAGGGGGCGGGAGTGCCGTGAACACTGAAGCTTTCTTT.